A selection of T cell receptor beta chains follows, all from one sample in a study of blood T cell repertoires in COVID-19. Here immunoSEQ multiplex PCR was the method, and the copy in TCRdb shows in-frame clones only, minus some. The sample holds about 210,000 clones, about 83% seen once. The sample taken for sequencing was peripheral blood. These receptors were obtained from a woman aged 40-49 years with active or convalescent COVID-19. Both conserved end residues are part of each CDR3. D genes are given only for firm matches. Some rows have no size entry. The others give once, few or many, or a class for an expanded clone.

cdr3_aa | cdr3_nt | v_call | d_call | clone_size | j_call
CASSLAGGSPNEQFF | TGTGCCAGCAGTCTAGCGGGAGGGTCTCCAAATGAGCAGTTCTTC | TRBV27 | TRBD2 | NA | TRBJ2-1
CASSTPQTGDFNQPQHF | TGTGCCAGCAGCACCCCACAGACAGGGGACTTCAATCAGCCCCAGCATTTT | TRBV21-1 | NA | NA | TRBJ1-5
CAWGLVEKLFF | TGTGCCTGGGGCTTAGTTGAAAAACTGTTTTTT | TRBV30 | NA | NA | TRBJ1-4
CASSPPTGTGRNGYTF | TGTGCCAGCAGCCCACCCACCGGGACAGGGCGGAATGGCTACACCTTC | TRBV3-1/TRBV3-2 | TRBD1 | NA | TRBJ1-2
CASSLQGPGQGAYGYTF | TGTGCCAGCAGTCTCCAGGGCCCGGGACAGGGGGCCTATGGCTACACCTTC | TRBV28 | TRBD1 | NA | TRBJ1-2
CAWSFLRDRGGDYGYTF | TGTGCCTGGAGTTTCCTCCGGGACAGGGGCGGGGACTATGGCTACACCTTC | TRBV30 | TRBD1 | NA | TRBJ1-2
CASSLLGLAGGGTDTQYF | TGCGCCAGCAGCTTGCTGGGACTAGCGGGAGGGGGCACAGATACGCAGTATTTT | TRBV5-1 | TRBD2 | NA | TRBJ2-3
CASSVSSGSGYNEQFF | TGCGCCAGCAGCGTCTCTAGCGGGAGTGGCTACAATGAGCAGTTCTTC | TRBV5-1 | TRBD2 | once | TRBJ2-1
CASSLLGGKATDTQYF | TGCGCCAGCAGCCTCCTGGGAGGGAAGGCCACAGATACGCAGTATTTT | TRBV4-3 | TRBD2 | NA | TRBJ2-3
CASSSTSGTRDTQYF | TGTGCCAGCAGCTCGACTAGCGGGACTAGAGATACGCAGTATTTT | TRBV13 | TRBD2 | NA | TRBJ2-3
CASSLIGVGMGGYTF | TGTGCCAGCAGTTTAATAGGGGTGGGGATGGGTGGCTACACCTTC | TRBV27 | NA | NA | TRBJ1-2
CASSEVFTRELFF | TGTGCCAGCAGTGAGGTATTCACACGGGAGCTGTTTTTT | TRBV2 | NA | NA | TRBJ2-2
CAISARDSNTGELFF | TGTGCCATCAGTGCACGGGATTCGAACACCGGGGAGCTGTTTTTT | TRBV10-3 | NA | once | TRBJ2-2
CASSLLAGGSYEQYF | TGTGCCAGCAGCTTGCTAGCGGGGGGGTCCTACGAGCAGTACTTC | TRBV5-4 | TRBD2 | NA | TRBJ2-7
CASSERGNTEAFF | TGTGCCAGTAGCGAACGAGGGAACACTGAAGCTTTCTTT | TRBV19 | NA | NA | TRBJ1-1